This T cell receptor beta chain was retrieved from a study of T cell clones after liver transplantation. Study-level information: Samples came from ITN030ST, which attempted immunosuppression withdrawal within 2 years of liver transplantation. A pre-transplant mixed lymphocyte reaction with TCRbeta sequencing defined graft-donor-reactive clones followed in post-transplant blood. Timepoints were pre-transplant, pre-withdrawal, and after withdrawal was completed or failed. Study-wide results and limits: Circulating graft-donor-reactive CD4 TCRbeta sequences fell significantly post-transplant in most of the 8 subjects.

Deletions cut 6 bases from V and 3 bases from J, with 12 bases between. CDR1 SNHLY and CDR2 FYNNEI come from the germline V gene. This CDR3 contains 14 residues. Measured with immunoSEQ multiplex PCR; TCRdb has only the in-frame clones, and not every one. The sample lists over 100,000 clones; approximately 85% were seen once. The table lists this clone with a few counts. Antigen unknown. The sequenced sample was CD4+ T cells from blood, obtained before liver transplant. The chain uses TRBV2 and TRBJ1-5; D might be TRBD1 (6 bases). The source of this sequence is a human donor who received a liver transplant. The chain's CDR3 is CASRPDSPNQPQHF. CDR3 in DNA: TGTGCCAGCAGGCCGGACAGCCCCAATCAGCCCCAGCATTTT. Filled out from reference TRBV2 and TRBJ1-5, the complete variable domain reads EPEVTQTPSHQVTQMGQEVILRCVPISNHLYFYWYRQILGQKVEFLVSFYNNEISEKSEIFDDQFSVERPDGSNFTLKIRSTKLEDSAMYFCASRPDSPNQPQHFGDGTRLSIL.